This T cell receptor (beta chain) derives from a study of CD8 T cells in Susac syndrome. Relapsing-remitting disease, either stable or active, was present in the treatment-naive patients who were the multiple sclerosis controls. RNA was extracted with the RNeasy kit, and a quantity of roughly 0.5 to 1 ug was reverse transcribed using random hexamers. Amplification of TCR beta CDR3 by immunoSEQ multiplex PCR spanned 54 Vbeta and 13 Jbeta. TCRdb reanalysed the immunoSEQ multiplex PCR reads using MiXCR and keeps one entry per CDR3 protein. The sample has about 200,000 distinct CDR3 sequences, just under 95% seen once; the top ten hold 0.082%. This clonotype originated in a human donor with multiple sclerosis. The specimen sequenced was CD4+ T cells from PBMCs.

The CDR3 nucleotides read TGTGCCAGCAGCTTAGAACTAGCTGGGCAGTATTTT. It translates to CASSLELAGQYF. The rearrangement joins TRBV7-9 to TRBJ2-3; TRBD2 is a possible D gene (6 bases). Germline V gene sequence: CDR1 SEHNR, CDR2 FQNEAQ (reference sequence). Trimming took 1 base from V and 11 from J, leaving 10 bases between them. CDR3 length: 12 amino acids.